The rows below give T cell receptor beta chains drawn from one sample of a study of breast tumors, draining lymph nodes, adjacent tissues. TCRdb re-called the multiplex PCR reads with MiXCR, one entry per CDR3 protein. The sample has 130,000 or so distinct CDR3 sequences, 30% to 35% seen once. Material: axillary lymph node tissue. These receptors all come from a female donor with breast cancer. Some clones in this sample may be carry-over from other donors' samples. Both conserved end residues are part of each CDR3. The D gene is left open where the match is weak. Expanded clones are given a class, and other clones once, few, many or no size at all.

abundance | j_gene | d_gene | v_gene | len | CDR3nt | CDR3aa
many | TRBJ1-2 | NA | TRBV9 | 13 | TGTGCCAGCAGCACAGCATTTAACTATGGCTACACCTTC | CASSTAFNYGYTF
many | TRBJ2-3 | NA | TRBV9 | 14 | TGTGCCAGCAGCGTAGGTCAGTTGGGGGATACGCAGTATTTT | CASSVGQLGDTQYF
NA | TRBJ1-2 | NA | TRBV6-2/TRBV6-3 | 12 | TGTGCCAGCAGTCACTTCGGGGGTGGCTACACCTTC | CASSHFGGGYTF
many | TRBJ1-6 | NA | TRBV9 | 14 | TGTGCCAGCAGCGTAGGTGGAGTAGAAGGCGCCCTCCACTTT | CASSVGGVEGALHF
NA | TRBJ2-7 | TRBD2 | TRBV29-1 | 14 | TGCAGCGCCATGACTAGCGGGAGCTCCTACGAGCAGTACTTC | CSAMTSGSSYEQYF
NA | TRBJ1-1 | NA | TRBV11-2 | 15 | TGTGCCAGCAGCTTAGGTGGGGGGCGCCACACTGAAGCTTTCTTT | CASSLGGGRHTEAFF
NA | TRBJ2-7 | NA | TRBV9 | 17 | TGTGCCAGCAGCGTAAACAGAGACCAAAGGATCACCTCCGAGCAGTACTTC | CASSVNRDQRITSEQYF
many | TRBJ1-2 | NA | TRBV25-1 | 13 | TGTGCCAGCAGTGGGCCACAGGGCCATGGCTACACCTTC | CASSGPQGHGYTF
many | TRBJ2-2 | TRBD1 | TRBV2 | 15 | TGTGCCAGCAAAGAGACAGGGAGCGGATCCGGGGAGCTGTTTTTT | CASKETGSGSGELFF
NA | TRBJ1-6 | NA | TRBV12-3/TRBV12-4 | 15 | TGTGCCAGCAGTTTATCCGCACAGGGAAATTCACCCCTCCACTTT | CASSLSAQGNSPLHF
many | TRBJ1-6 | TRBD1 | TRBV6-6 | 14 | TGTGCCAGCAGTTACCGGGACAGCAATTCACCCCTCCACTTT | CASSYRDSNSPLHF
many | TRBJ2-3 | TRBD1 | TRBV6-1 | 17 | TGTGCCAGCAGTGAAGCCGCGGGACAGGGCTCCTCAGATACGCAGTATTTT | CASSEAAGQGSSDTQYF
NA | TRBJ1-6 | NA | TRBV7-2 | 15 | TGTGCCAGCAGCTTAGTGTTCAGCTATAATTCACCCCTCCACTTT | CASSLVFSYNSPLHF
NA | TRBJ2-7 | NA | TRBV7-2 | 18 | TGTGCCAGCAGCTTCTACATTTGTTCCGGGACTCCCGACCACGAGCAGTATTTC | CASSFYICSGTPDHEQYF
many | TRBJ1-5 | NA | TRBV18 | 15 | TGTGCCAGCTCACCACCTTCAGGCAGGGATCAGCCCCAGCATTTT | CASSPPSGRDQPQHF
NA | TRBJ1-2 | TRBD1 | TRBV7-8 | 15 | TGTGCCAGCAGCTTTATTCGGGACAGGGAGGGTGGCTACACCTTC | CASSFIRDREGGYTF
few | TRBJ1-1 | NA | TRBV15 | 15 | TGTGCCACCAGCAGAGATATCCAATCGGGGGATGAAGCTTTCTTT | CATSRDIQSGDEAFF
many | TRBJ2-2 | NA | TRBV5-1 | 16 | TGCGCCAGCAGCTTAACACAGGGTTCGGGCACCGGGGAGCTGTTTTTT | CASSLTQGSGTGELFF
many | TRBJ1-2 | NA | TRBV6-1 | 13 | TGTGCCAGCAGATACACAATCAACTATGGCTACACCTTC | CASRYTINYGYTF
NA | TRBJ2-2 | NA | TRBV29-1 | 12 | TGCAGCAGTTACGTGGAGGAAGGGGAGCTGTTTTTT | CSSYVEEGELFF
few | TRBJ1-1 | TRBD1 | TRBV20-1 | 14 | TGCAGTGCTTCCCGGGACAGGGGTTTAACTGAAGCTTTCTTT | CSASRDRGLTEAFF
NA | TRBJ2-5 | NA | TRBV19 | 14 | TGTGCCAGTAGTAAGGGTCGGGGACAAGAGACCCAGTACTTC | CASSKGRGQETQYF
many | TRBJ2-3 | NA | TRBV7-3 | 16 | TGTGCCAGCAGCTTGGCGAGGAGTCGAGGCACAGATACGCAGTATTTT | CASSLARSRGTDTQYF
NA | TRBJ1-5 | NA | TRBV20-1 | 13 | TGCAGTGCTAGGGGCAGGGGAAATCAGCCCCAGCATTTT | CSARGRGNQPQHF
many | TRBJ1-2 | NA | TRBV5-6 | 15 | TGTGCCAGCAGCTTACCCAGGGTGGGGCTGTTAGGCTACACCTTC | CASSLPRVGLLGYTF
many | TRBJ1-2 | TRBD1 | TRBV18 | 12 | TGTGCCAGCTCAGGAATTCAGGGGGCCGACACCTTC | CASSGIQGADTF
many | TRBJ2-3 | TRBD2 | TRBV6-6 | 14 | TGTGCCAGCAGTAGCGGGGGGGCCCCCGATACGCAGTATTTT | CASSSGGAPDTQYF
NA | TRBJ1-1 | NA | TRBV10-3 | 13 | TGTGCCATCAGCGACCCAGAGAACACTGAAGCTTTCTTT | CAISDPENTEAFF
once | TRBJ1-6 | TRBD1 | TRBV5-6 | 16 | TGTGCCAGCAGCTTGGCATCGACAGGGAACCATTCACCCCTCCACTTT | CASSLASTGNHSPLHF
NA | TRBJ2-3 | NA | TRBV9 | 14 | TGTACCAGCAGCGTAGTGAGCTCCACAGATACGCAGTATTTT | CTSSVVSSTDTQYF
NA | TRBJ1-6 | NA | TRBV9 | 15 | TGTGCCAGCAGCGCTGGAGGGGGGAGTGGTTCACCCCTCCACTTT | CASSAGGGSGSPLHF
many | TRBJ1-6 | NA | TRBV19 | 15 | TGTGCCAGTCACTTCAGGAACAGGGAGAATTCACCCCTCCACTTT | CASHFRNRENSPLHF
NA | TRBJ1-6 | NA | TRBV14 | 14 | TGTGCCGGCAGCCAAGCCGCTCGAAATCCACCCCTCCACTTT | CAGSQAARNPPLHF
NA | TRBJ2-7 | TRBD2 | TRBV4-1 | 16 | TGCGCCAGCAGCCGAGGACGGGGGGACTCCAAATACGAGCAGTACTTC | CASSRGRGDSKYEQYF
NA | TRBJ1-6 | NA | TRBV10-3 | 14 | TGTGCCATCAGGACTCTACGGGAGGATTCACCCCTCCACTTT | CAIRTLREDSPLHF
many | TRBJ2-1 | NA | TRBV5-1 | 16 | TGCGCCAGCACCTCGACCCCAGGGAGCTCCTACAATGAGCAGTTCTTC | CASTSTPGSSYNEQFF
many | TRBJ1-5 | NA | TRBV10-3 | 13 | TGTGCCATCAGTGAGGGGGTGCTGCAGCCCCAGCATTTT | CAISEGVLQPQHF
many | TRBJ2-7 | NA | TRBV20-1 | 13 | TGCAGTGCCCCGGTGGATTCTCTCCACGAGCAGTACTTC | CSAPVDSLHEQYF
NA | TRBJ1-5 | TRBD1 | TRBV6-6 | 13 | TGTGCCACGCGGGGACAGGTTCATCAGCCCCAGCATTTT | CATRGQVHQPQHF
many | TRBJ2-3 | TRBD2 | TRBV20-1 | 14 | TGCAGTGCTAGATTAGCGGGGGGGCCTGATACGCAGTATTTT | CSARLAGGPDTQYF
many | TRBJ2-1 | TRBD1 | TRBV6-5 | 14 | TGTGCCAGCACCCGAGGGGGCCAATACAATGAGCAGTTCTTC | CASTRGGQYNEQFF
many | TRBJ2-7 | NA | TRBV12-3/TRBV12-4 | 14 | TGTGCCAGCAGTCGCGTAGGGAGTGGGTACGAGCAGTACTTC | CASSRVGSGYEQYF